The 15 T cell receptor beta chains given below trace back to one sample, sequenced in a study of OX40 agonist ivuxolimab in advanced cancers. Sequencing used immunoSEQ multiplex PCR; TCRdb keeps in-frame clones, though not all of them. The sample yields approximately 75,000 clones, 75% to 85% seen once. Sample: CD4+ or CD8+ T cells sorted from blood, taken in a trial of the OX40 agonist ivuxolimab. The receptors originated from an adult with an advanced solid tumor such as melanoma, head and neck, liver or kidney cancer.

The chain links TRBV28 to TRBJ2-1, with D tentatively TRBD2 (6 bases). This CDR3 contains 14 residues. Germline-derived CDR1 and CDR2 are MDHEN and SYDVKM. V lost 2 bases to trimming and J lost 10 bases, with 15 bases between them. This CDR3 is CASSLPWRGGEQFF. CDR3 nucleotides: TGTGCCAGCAGTTTACCCTGGCGGGGCGGGGAGCAGTTCTTC.

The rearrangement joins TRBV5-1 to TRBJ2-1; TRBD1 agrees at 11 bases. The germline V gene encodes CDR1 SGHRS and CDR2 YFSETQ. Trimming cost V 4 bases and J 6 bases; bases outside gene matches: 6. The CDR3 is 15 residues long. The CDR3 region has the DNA TGCGCCAGCAGCAGAGGACAGGGGGCTGTCAATGAGCAGTTCTTC. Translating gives CASSRGQGAVNEQFF.

In DNA form, the CDR3 reads TGTGCCAGCAGCCCGTCTTTGGACTTAGCCAAAAACATTCAGTACTTC. As protein: CASSPSLDLAKNIQYF. The chain links TRBV7-9 to TRBJ2-4; possibly TRBD2 for D (5 bases). The CDR3 runs to 16 residues. V lost 5 bases to trimming and J lost 0 bases, with 14 bases between them. CDR1 SEHNR and CDR2 FQNEAQ come from the germline V gene (reference sequence).

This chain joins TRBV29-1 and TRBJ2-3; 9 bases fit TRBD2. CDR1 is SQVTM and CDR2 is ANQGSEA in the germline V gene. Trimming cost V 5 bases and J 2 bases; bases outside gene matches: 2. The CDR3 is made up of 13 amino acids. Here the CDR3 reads CSVSGGPTDTQYF. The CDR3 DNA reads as TGCAGCGTTAGCGGGGGGCCCACAGATACGCAGTATTTT.

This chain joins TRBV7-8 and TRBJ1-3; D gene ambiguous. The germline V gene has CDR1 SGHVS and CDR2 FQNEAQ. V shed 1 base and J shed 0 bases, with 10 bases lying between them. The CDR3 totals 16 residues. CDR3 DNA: TGTGCCAGCAGCTTAGGACTCTTTTTCTCTGGAAACACCATATATTTT. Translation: CASSLGLFFSGNTIYF.

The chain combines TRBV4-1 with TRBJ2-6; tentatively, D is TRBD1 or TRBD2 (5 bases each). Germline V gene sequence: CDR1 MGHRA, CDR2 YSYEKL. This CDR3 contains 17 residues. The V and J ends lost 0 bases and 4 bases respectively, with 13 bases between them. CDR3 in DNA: TGCGCCAGCAGCCAAGATTCAGGGAGTGCGGGGGCCAACGTCCTGACTTTC. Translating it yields CASSQDSGSAGANVLTF.

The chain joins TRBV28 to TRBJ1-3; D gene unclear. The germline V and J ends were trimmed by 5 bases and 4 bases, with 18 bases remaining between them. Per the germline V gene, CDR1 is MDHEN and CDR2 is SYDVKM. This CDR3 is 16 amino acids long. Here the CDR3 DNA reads TGTGCCAGCAGTCCACCCCCCGCCGCCGGAGGAAACACCATATATTTT. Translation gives CASSPPPAAGGNTIYF.

The CDR3: CASSLGRGGYGYTF. DNA of the CDR3: TGTGCCAGCAGCTTGGGCAGGGGTGGCTATGGCTACACCTTC. The chain uses TRBV11-2 and TRBJ1-2, with D possibly TRBD1 on 6 matching bases. The V gene lost 3 bases and the J gene lost 4 bases, with 12 bases spanning the gap. The CDR3 is 14 residues long. CDR1 and CDR2 (germline): SGHAT, FQNNGV.

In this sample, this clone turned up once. In nucleotides, the CDR3 is TGTGCCAGCAGAGGCCCGGCGGGGGAGACCCAGTACTTC. Protein: CASRGPAGETQYF. The rearrangement links TRBV2 to TRBJ2-5; TRBD2 is a possible D gene (6 bases). Trimming left V 6 bases short and J 5 bases short, with 13 bases between. The length of the CDR3 is 13 residues. Germline CDR1 SNHLY, CDR2 FYNNEI.

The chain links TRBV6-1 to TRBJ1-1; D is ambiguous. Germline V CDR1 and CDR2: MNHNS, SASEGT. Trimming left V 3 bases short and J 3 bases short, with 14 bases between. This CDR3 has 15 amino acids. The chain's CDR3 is CASSDPGNWDTEAFF. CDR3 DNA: TGTGCCAGCAGTGACCCGGGAAATTGGGACACTGAAGCTTTCTTT.

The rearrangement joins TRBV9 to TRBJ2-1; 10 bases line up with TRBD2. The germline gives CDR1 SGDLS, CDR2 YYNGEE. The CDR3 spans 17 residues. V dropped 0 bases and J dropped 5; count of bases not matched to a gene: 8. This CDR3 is CASSVGPSGSSHNEQFF. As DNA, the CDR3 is TGTGCCAGCAGCGTAGGTCCTAGCGGGAGTAGCCACAATGAGCAGTTCTTC.

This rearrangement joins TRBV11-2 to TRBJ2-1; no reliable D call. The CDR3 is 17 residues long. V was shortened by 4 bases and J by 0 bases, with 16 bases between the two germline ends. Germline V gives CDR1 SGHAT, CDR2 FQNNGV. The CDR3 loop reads CASSSGLTLGSYNEQFF. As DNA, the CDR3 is TGTGCCAGCAGCTCCGGGCTTACTCTGGGCTCCTACAATGAGCAGTTCTTC. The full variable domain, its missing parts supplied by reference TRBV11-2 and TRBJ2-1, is EAGVAQSPRYKIIEKRQSVAFWCNPISGHATLYWYQQILGQGPKLLIQFQNNGVVDDSQLPKDRFSAERLKGVDSTLKIQPAKLEDSAVYLCASSSGLTLGSYNEQFFGPGTRLTVL.

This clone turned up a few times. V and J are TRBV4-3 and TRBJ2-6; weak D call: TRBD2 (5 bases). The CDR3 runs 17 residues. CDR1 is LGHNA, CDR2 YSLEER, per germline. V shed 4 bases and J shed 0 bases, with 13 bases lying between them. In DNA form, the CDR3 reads TGCGCCAGCAGCCCGGGCCGGGGAGTCTCTGGGGCCAACGTCCTGACTTTC. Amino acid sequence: CASSPGRGVSGANVLTF.

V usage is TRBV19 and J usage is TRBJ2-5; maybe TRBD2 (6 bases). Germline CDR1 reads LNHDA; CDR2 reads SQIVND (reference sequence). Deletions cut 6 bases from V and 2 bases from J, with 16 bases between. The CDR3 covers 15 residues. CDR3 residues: CASSLLGGGQETQYF. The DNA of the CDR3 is TGTGCCAGTAGCCTTCTCGGTGGGGGGCAAGAGACCCAGTACTTC.

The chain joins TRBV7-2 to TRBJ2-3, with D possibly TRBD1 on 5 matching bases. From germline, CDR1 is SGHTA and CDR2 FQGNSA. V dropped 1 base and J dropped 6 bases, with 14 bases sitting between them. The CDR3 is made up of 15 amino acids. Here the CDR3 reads CASSLEGLISDTQYF. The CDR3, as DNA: TGTGCCAGCAGCTTAGAGGGGCTAATCTCGGATACGCAGTATTTT.